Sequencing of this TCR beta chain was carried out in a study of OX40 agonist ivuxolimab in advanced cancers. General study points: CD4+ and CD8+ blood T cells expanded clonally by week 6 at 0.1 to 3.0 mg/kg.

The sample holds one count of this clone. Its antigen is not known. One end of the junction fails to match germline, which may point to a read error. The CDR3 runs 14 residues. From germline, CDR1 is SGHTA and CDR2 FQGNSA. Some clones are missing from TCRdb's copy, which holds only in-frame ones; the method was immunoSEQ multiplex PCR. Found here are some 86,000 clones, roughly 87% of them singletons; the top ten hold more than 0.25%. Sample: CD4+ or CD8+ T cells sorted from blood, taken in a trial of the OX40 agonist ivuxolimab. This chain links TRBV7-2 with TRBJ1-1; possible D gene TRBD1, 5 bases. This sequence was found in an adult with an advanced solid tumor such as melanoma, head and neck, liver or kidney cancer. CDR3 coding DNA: TGTGCCAGCAGCTCAAGACAGATGAACACTGAAGCTCTCTTT. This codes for CASSSRQMNTEALF.